This T cell receptor (beta chain) was observed in a study of shared clonotypes between healthy human individuals. Regarding the study as a whole: The sharing of about 5.3% of naive CD4 clonotypes was seen across several donors.

The study drew its donors from healthy HIV-negative adults without recent acute infections or vaccinations. CDR1 and CDR2 from the germline V gene are SGDLS and YYNGEE. Trimming removed 4 bases at V and 6 bases at J, with 19 bases between. The CDR3 has 15 residues. Repertoires were generated with immunoSEQ multiplex PCR, while TCRdb's copy carries only in-frame clones and drops some. The repertoire consists of more than 2,000,000 clones, with over 85% occurring once and the leading ten covering roughly 0.36%. Note on this clone: Its matching antigen is unknown.

V usage is TRBV9 and J usage is TRBJ1-1, with a tentative D call TRBD1 (6 bases). This sequence originates from a man between 18 and 35 years old in good health. Some clones in this sample may be carry-over from other donors' samples. What was sequenced was naive CD4+ T cells from PBMCs. Subset noted: CD45RA+ positively selected. CDR3 nucleotides: TGTGCCAGCAGCCGCGGGGAACAGGGAAGGTCTGAAGCTTTCTTT. Encoded protein: CASSRGEQGRSEAFF.